This T cell receptor beta chain appears in the sequencing data of a study of vaccination effects on CD4 cells after COVID-19. Overall study: Either the mRNA-1273 or the BNT162b2 vaccine was given to participants as two doses.

Assay: immunoSEQ multiplex PCR; the TCRdb copy retains only in-frame clones and omits some. The data show roughly 20,000 clones, 73% seen once. The length of the CDR3 is 14 residues. Germline values: CDR1 KGHSH, CDR2 LQKENI. V lost 8 bases to trimming and J lost 1 base, with 12 bases between them. Comment on this clone: Its target is not known.

Sequencing was preceded by expansion of antigen-specific CD4+ T cells with viral peptide pools in the ViraFEST assay. Cultured cells yielded isolated CD4+ T cells after approximately nine days. Vaccinees lacked prior SARS-CoV-2 infection and tested negative for nucleocapsid antibodies. Each well held about 2 million PBMC cultured with around 10 ug/ml peptides and around 11 IU/ml IL-2. The specimen comprised CD4+ T cells from PBMCs cultured with HCoV-NL63 spike peptides, sampled before COVID-19 vaccination. This clonotype was sampled from a human donor who received a COVID-19 vaccine. The V call is TRBV18, the J call TRBJ1-5; tentatively, D is TRBD1 (5 bases). The DNA of the CDR3 is TGTGCCAGCGGGGACCAAGGGAGCAATCAGCCCCAGCATTTT. Translated, it gives CASGDQGSNQPQHF.